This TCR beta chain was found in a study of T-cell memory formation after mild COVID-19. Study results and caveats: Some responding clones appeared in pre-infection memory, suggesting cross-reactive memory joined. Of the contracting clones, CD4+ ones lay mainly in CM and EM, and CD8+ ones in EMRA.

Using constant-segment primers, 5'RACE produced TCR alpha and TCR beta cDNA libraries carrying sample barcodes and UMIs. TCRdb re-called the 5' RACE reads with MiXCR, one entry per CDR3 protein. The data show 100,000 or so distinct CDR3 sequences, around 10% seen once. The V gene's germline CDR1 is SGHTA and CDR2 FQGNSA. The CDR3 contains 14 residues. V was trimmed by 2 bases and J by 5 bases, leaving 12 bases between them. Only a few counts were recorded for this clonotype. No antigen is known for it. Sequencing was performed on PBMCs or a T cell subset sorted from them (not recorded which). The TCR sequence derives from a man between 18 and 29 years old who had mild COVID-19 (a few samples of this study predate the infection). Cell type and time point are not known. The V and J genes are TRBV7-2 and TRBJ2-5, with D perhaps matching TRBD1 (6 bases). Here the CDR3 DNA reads TGTGCCAGCAGCTTAATCAGGGGCGGGGAGACCCAGTACTTC. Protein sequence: CASSLIRGGETQYF.